This T cell receptor (beta chain) was captured by sequencing in a study of T cell responses to AZD1222 COVID-19 vaccine. Sequencing was performed with immunoSEQ multiplex PCR; in TCRdb, only in-frame clones are kept and a portion is missing. The repertoire holds about 180,000 clones, with about nine tenths as singletons. Per the germline V gene, CDR1 is SNHLY and CDR2 is FYNNEI. V was clipped by 4 bases and J by 12 bases; unmatched bases: 7. The CDR3 runs to 12 residues. This receptor was obtained from an adult in good health. The rearrangement links TRBV2 to TRBJ1-2; 8 bases agree with TRBD1. Source: peripheral blood, taken on day 0 of AZD1222 vaccination. The CDR3 here is CASSGRTGSNTF. The DNA of the CDR3 is TGTGCCAGCAGTGGGCGGACAGGGTCGAACACCTTC.